This T cell receptor beta chain was observed in a study of identifying expanded T cells in peripheral blood (dated by TCRdb to the late 2010s). Some background on the complete study: Four technical replicates, made by sequencing separate aliquots from the same pool of genomic DNA, were compared pairwise.

In regard to this clone: Which antigen it targets is not known. No base quality information exists; no much larger clone differs at one position.

Inclusive of the bounding cysteine and phenylalanine, the CDR3 is 15 residues long. Only CDR3 DNA remains: 45 bases, in frame from the first base. CDR1 and CDR2 are drawn from the germline V gene: SGDLS, YYNGEE. Trimming leaves V shorter by 3 bases and J shorter by 3 bases, with the junction holding 9 bases beyond the gene matches. No immune events such as infections were documented for the healthy donors during the collection period. Blood repertoires from healthy donors were used as a training cohort for calibrating time-dependent variance in a beta-binomial model of differential abundance of T-cell clones. The training cohort included around ten healthy donors, of whom 3 were female and 7 were male. An age range of about 25 to 64 years, with an average of about 43 years, was recorded for the donors. Whole blood from each healthy donor was obtained from a commercial supplier and was collected at three time points around two weeks apart. For immunosequencing, genomic DNA was extracted from whole blood that had not been sorted.

Beyond this particular receptor, the publication reports: Both the number of clones called differentially abundant and the false-positive rate were significantly reduced by the beta-binomial model across all healthy-donor time intervals. Variance in clone template counts between two-week samples significantly increased with total template count across all healthy donors. The authors expected that over much longer intervals, such as months to years, biological variance in healthy repertoires might increase even further. Between technical replicates the binomial model flagged approximately 1.2 differentially abundant clones, whereas over around 2 weeks the binomial model flagged about 15 and over four weeks around 18.

TCRbeta CDR3 regions were profiled with the immunoSEQ Assay using bias-controlled multiplex PCR amplification of genomic DNA. Regarding the original processing steps: The absolute abundance of each unique TCRbeta CDR3 region was quantified after sequences were collapsed and filtered. Differential abundance was assessed using a binomial (Fisher-equivalent) model and a beta-binomial model in which time-dependent variance fitted from healthy donors was added. Clones with fewer than 5 combined templates were excluded, and clones with Benjamini-Hochberg FDR below 0.01 were called differentially abundant. Beta-binomial variance was modeled as a function of total template count across the two samples using the form v = (b*log(k)+a)^2. This is the immuneACCESS table as TCRdb keeps it, with only in-frame sequences that have V and J called. A part of the clones is gone; compared with another copy, unresolved V genes explain less than half, and the rest is unexplained. The DNA gave D and trimming, while V, J and clone size come from that table. This sample has about 83,000 clones in its table, and about 89% of those were observed once. The ten largest clones represent approximately 2.8% of the sample.

The clonotype was recovered from a person aged 18 to 75 in good health. Sequenced: blood. Recombination linked TRBV9 to TRBJ2-7; TRBD2 lines up with 7 middle nucleotides. Here is the DNA: TGTGCCAGCAGCGAGGGAGGGGAGATCCGCTACGAGCAGTACTTC. Its coded protein is CASSEGGEIRYEQYF.